This paragraph reports one T cell receptor beta chain. Clones were read by immunoSEQ multiplex PCR, and TCRdb kept only the in-frame ones, dropping some. The sample yields 150,000 to 180,000 clones, around 90% seen once. The data were taken from a study of T cell responses to AZD1222 COVID-19 vaccine. This CDR3 contains 13 residues. V lost 3 bases and J lost 1, with 6 bases in between. The sequence was obtained from an adult in good health. This sample comprised peripheral blood, obtained on day 0 of AZD1222 vaccination. The chain combines TRBV12-3 or TRBV12-4 with TRBJ1-1; no firm D call. The CDR3, as DNA: TGTGCCAGCAGTTTTTGGGGGAACACTGAAGCTTTCTTT. Translated: CASSFWGNTEAFF.